The 15 T cell receptor beta chains in this list originate from one sample, sequenced in a study of graft-versus-host responses after intestinal transplantation. Using immunoSEQ multiplex PCR, the repertoire was profiled, and TCRdb retains in-frame clones only, with some absent. The repertoire holds about 85,000 clones, with approximately 82% as singletons. Their specific antigens are unknown. Sequencing used unstimulated CD4+ T cells sorted from spleen or lymph node cells, obtained before intestinal transplant. These receptors came from a human donor who received an intestinal transplant.

The rearrangement uses TRBV9 and TRBJ1-2; no reliable D call. Trimming took off 0 bases at V and 4 bases at J, with 7 bases between the two ends. CDR3 length: 13 residues. Per germline, CDR1 SGDLS and CDR2 YYNGEE. CDR3 nucleotide sequence: TGTGCCAGCAGCGTAGATCCGGGCTATGGCTACACCTTC. This codes for CASSVDPGYGYTF.

The chain has TRBV5-6 and TRBJ1-2, with TRBD1 matching over 8 bases. The germline V gene has CDR1 SGHDT and CDR2 YYEEEE. The CDR3 spans 14 residues. V shed 6 bases and J 5 bases; nucleotides not matched to a gene: 9. The CDR3 DNA reads TGTGCCAGCACCCGGACAGGGAGTGGTTATGGCTACACCTTC. This codes for CASTRTGSGYGYTF.

The chain joins TRBV5-1 to TRBJ2-5; TRBD2 aligns across 7 bases. The germline V gene encodes CDR1 SGHRS and CDR2 YFSETQ. V lost 0 bases, J lost 2 bases, and 7 bases stayed unmatched. The CDR3 runs to 16 residues. The CDR3 protein is CASSLVPSSGQETQYF. The CDR3, as DNA: TGCGCCAGCAGCTTGGTACCCTCTAGCGGACAAGAGACCCAGTACTTC.

The chain combines TRBV5-1 with TRBJ2-7; no firm D call. Trimming removed 0 bases at V and 3 bases at J, with 10 bases between. CDR1 and CDR2 (germline): SGHRS, YFSETQ. This CDR3 region has 14 residues. The CDR3 region is CASSLGPGLYEQYF. In DNA form, the CDR3 reads TGCGCCAGCAGCTTGGGTCCGGGTCTCTACGAGCAGTACTTC.

V usage is TRBV18 and J usage is TRBJ2-7; 8 bases match TRBD2. V gave up 3 bases and J gave up 3 bases; unmatched junction bases: 13. CDR1 is KGHSH, CDR2 LQKENI, per germline. The CDR3 is 17 residues long. CDR3 in DNA: TGTGCCAGCTCACCCCGCGCGACTAGCGCGTGGAGCTACGAGCAGTACTTC. Translating gives CASSPRATSAWSYEQYF.

The gene calls are TRBV2 and TRBJ1-5, with TRBD1 matching over 9 bases. Germline trimming cut 4 bases from V and 0 bases from J; bases unmatched to any gene: 7. CDR1 SNHLY and CDR2 FYNNEI come from the germline V gene. The CDR3 contains 17 residues. This CDR3 is CASSGQGGAYSNQPQHF. The CDR3 DNA follows: TGTGCCAGCAGTGGACAGGGGGGCGCCTATAGCAATCAGCCCCAGCATTTT.

The sample holds one count of this clone. The rearrangement joins TRBV19 to TRBJ1-6; 7 positions agree with TRBD1. Germline V gene sequence: CDR1 LNHDA, CDR2 SQIVND (reference sequence). The CDR3 is 14 residues long. The V gene end was trimmed by 3 bases and the J gene end by 8 bases; junction bases not matched to a gene: 4. The CDR3 loop reads CASSIRDRYSPLHF. CDR3 sequence (DNA): TGTGCCAGTAGTATCCGGGACAGATATTCACCCCTCCACTTT.

This clone is a singleton in its sample. The chain employs TRBV6-1 and TRBJ1-6, with unresolved D. The V gene's germline CDR1 is MNHNS and CDR2 SASEGT. The V end was cut by 2 bases, the J end by 0 bases, with 8 bases between. The CDR3 covers 16 residues. The CDR3 here is CASSEMLSSYNSPLHF. The CDR3 coding sequence is TGTGCCAGCAGTGAAATGCTGAGCTCCTATAATTCACCCCTCCACTTT.

As DNA, the CDR3 is TGCGCCAGCAGCGAACTACAGGGGGCCAATGAGCAGTTCTTC. Translated, it gives CASSELQGANEQFF. J is TRBJ2-1 and V is TRBV5-1; 9 bases agree with TRBD1. The germline CDR1 and CDR2 sequences are SGHRS and YFSETQ. The V gene end was trimmed by 4 bases and the J gene end by 6 bases; junction bases not matched to a gene: 5. The CDR3 runs 14 residues.

The rearrangement joins TRBV28 to TRBJ1-5, with no clear D. Germline CDR1 is MDHEN and CDR2 is SYDVKM. V gave up 0 bases and J gave up 2 bases, with 8 bases separating them. The CDR3 extends over 15 amino acids. CDR3 sequence reads: CASSLWQVGNQPQHF. CDR3 nucleotides: TGTGCCAGCAGTTTATGGCAGGTGGGCAATCAGCCCCAGCATTTT.

The genes are TRBV18 and TRBJ2-1; D is unresolved. Per germline, CDR1 KGHSH and CDR2 LQKENI. V was shortened by 4 bases and J by 5 bases, with 12 bases between the two germline ends. This CDR3 region has 14 residues. CDR3 in DNA: TGTGCCAGCTCACGAAGTATTACAGACAATGAGCAGTTCTTC. Translating it yields CASSRSITDNEQFF. Drawing the rest from reference TRBV18 and TRBJ2-1, the complete variable domain is NAGVMQNPRHLVRRRGQEARLRCSPMKGHSHVYWYRQLPEEGLKFMVYLQKENIIDESGMPKERFSAEFPKEGPSILRIQQVVRGDSAAYFCASSRSITDNEQFFGPGTRLTVL.

The V gene is TRBV18, the J gene TRBJ2-7, with a weak D call TRBD1 (5 bases). Looked up from germline, CDR1 is KGHSH and CDR2 is LQKENI. The CDR3 covers 13 residues. V lost 2 bases and J lost 6, with 11 bases in between. The CDR3 here is CASSPIGAVEQYF. In DNA, the CDR3 is TGTGCCAGCTCACCAATAGGGGCTGTCGAGCAGTACTTC.

The chain employs TRBV6-4 and TRBJ1-1, with 8 positions matching TRBD1. The CDR3 spans 15 residues. Germline CDR1 reads MRHNA; CDR2 reads SNTAGT. Germline trimming cut 7 bases from V and 4 bases from J; bases unmatched to any gene: 11. The CDR3 coding sequence is TGTGCCAGCACTTCAGGGGGCGCTGGGTCCACTGAAGCTTTCTTT. Encoded protein: CASTSGGAGSTEAFF.

The V gene is TRBV30, the J gene TRBJ2-3; D gene uncertain. The CDR3 totals 16 residues. Germline V gives CDR1 GTSNPN, CDR2 SVGIG (reference sequence). Deletions cut 3 bases from V and 3 bases from J, with 19 bases between. CDR3 sequence: CAWSRRPLETTDTQYF. The DNA for the CDR3 is TGTGCCTGGAGCCGCCGCCCCCTAGAAACGACAGATACGCAGTATTTT.

The chain is built from TRBV30 and TRBJ1-2, with 10 bases aligning to TRBD1. With V trimmed by 4 bases and J by 8 bases, 7 bases remained unmatched. The CDR3 sequence is 13 residues long. Germline CDR1 is GTSNPN and CDR2 is SVGIG (reference sequence). The CDR3 loop reads CAWNRGQGGGYTF. The CDR3 DNA is TGTGCCTGGAACCGTGGACAGGGGGGAGGCTACACCTTC.